This passage covers 27 T cell receptor beta chains from one sample sequenced in a study of T-cell memory formation after mild COVID-19. TCRdb ran MiXCR on the 5' RACE reads and lists one entry per CDR3 protein. The sample consists of approximately 88,000 distinct CDR3 sequences, about 23% of them appearing once. Sample: PBMCs or a T cell subset sorted from them (not recorded which). These receptors were taken from a man aged 18 to 29 who had mild COVID-19 (a few samples of this study predate the infection). Cell type and time point are not known.

In this sample, this clonotype turned up a few times. The rearrangement links TRBV24-1 to TRBJ2-6; D assignment may be TRBD1 or TRBD2 (5 bases each). Germline-derived CDR1 and CDR2 are KGHDR and SFDVKD. CDR3 length: 16 amino acids. V was pared by 4 bases and J by 0 bases, with 9 bases between. In DNA form, the CDR3 reads TGTGCCACCAGTGACTCAGGGAGCTCTGGGGCCAACGTCCTGACTTTC. Encoded protein: CATSDSGSSGANVLTF.

This clonotype was counted at least ten times. The chain recombines TRBV29-1 with TRBJ2-5; 7 nucleotides match TRBD2. The CDR3 is made up of 17 amino acids. Germline V lookup: CDR1 SQVTM, CDR2 ANQGSEA. Germline trimming cut 0 bases from V and 1 base from J; bases unmatched to any gene: 11. The CDR3: CSVEELREAGIQETQYF. CDR3 nucleotides: TGCAGCGTTGAAGAGTTACGGGAAGCGGGGATCCAAGAGACCCAGTACTTC.

This clonotype was recorded a few times. The CDR3 DNA reads TGCAGTGCTAGTTCGGGACATTCGTCCTCTGGGGCCAACGTCCTGACTTTC. It codes for CSASSGHSSSGANVLTF. This chain uses TRBV20-1 with TRBJ2-6; D possibly corresponds to TRBD1 (6 bases). CDR3 length: 17 residues. V lost 3 bases to trimming and J lost 0 bases, with 15 bases between them. Germline CDR1 and CDR2: DFQATT and SNEGSKA (reference sequence).

This clonotype was counted a few times. The rearrangement links TRBV4-3 to TRBJ2-2; no reliable D call. Trimming cost V 0 bases and J 2 bases, with 10 bases left between them. Germline V CDR1 and CDR2: LGHNA, YSLEER. The CDR3 runs to 16 residues. CDR3 nucleotide sequence: TGCGCCAGCAGCCAAGAGGCCAACTACAACACCGGGGAGCTGTTTTTT. It encodes CASSQEANYNTGELFF.

The sample holds a few counts of this clonotype. J is TRBJ2-1 and V is TRBV5-6, with D tentatively TRBD1 or TRBD2 (5 bases each). The CDR3 length is 13 residues. The germline V gene encodes CDR1 SGHDT and CDR2 YYEEEE. Between the trimmed V and J ends, which lost 4 bases and 4 bases, there was a span of 9 bases. The CDR3 region has the DNA TGTGCCAGCAGCCTCGGGGCGTACAATGAGCAGTTCTTC. Protein product: CASSLGAYNEQFF.

The chain is built from TRBV5-1 and TRBJ2-7; possibly TRBD1 for D (6 bases). The CDR3 has 14 residues. CDR1 is SGHRS, CDR2 YFSETQ, per germline. V shed 6 bases and J shed 2 bases, with 15 bases lying between them. The CDR3 reads CASNNEQGTYEQYF. DNA of the CDR3: TGCGCCAGCAACAACGAACAGGGAACCTACGAGCAGTACTTC. The complete variable domain, with remaining parts taken from reference TRBV5-1 and TRBJ2-7, reads KAGVTQTPRYLIKTRGQQVTLSCSPISGHRSVSWYQQTPGQGLQFLFEYFSETQRNKGNFPGRFSGRQFSNSRSEMNVSTLELGDSALYLCASNNEQGTYEQYFGPGTRLTVT.

This clonotype was detected only a few times. The chain employs TRBV4-1 and TRBJ1-1; D is undetermined. V shed 0 bases and J shed 7 bases, with 12 bases lying between them. The CDR3 length is 14 residues. Germline CDR1 and CDR2: MGHRA and YSYEKL. CDR3 coding DNA: TGCGCCAGCAGCCAAGAACCAATGGGGTATGAAGCTTTCTTT. Its protein is CASSQEPMGYEAFF.

CDR3 residues: CASSVAQGAYTEAFF. The CDR3 DNA follows: TGTGCCAGCAGCGTAGCTCAGGGGGCTTACACTGAAGCTTTCTTT. The J gene is TRBJ1-1, the V gene TRBV9, with 8 bases that match TRBD1. Trimming at V came to 0 bases and at J to 3 bases, leaving 4 bases not matched to a gene. Germline V gene sequence: CDR1 SGDLS, CDR2 YYNGEE. CDR3 length: 15 amino acids.

The CDR3 loop is CASSEWGAWARDNTEAFF. The CDR3 DNA reads as TGTGCCAGCAGTGAATGGGGGGCGTGGGCCAGGGATAACACTGAAGCTTTCTTT. The J gene is TRBJ1-1, the V gene TRBV2, with a possible D match to TRBD1 (6 bases). V gave up 2 bases and J gave up 2 bases, with 21 bases separating them. The CDR3 runs 18 residues. The germline gives CDR1 SNHLY, CDR2 FYNNEI.

In the case of this clonotype: Given a much more abundant clone one base away, this may be a read error. This chain links TRBV4-1 with TRBJ2-3; TRBD2 agrees at 12 bases. The CDR3 covers 15 residues. Per germline, CDR1 MGHRA and CDR2 YSYEKL. CDR3 DNA: TGCGCCAGCAGCCGGACTAGCGGGGACACAGGTACGCAGTATTTT. Its translation: CASSRTSGDTGTQYF.

The count of this clonotype is one. The rearrangement uses TRBV24-1 and TRBJ2-3; tentatively, D is TRBD2 (6 bases). The length of the CDR3 is 15 residues. V gave up 3 bases and J gave up 2 bases, with 11 bases separating them. Germline CDR1 is KGHDR and CDR2 is SFDVKD. The CDR3, as DNA: TGTGCCACCAGTGATCGGGCGGGGATCACAGATACGCAGTATTTT. It specifies CATSDRAGITDTQYF.

This clonotype was counted only a few times. The chain is built from TRBV11-3 and TRBJ2-7; 7 bases are shared with TRBD1. The germline gives CDR1 SGHNT, CDR2 YENEEA. V shed 7 bases and J 2 bases; nucleotides not matched to a gene: 2. The CDR3 sequence is 12 residues long. CDR3 in DNA: TGTGCCAGCACCGACAGGGCCTACGAGCAGTACTTC. Protein sequence: CASTDRAYEQYF.

This clonotype occurred a few times. The genes are TRBV7-3 and TRBJ2-5; TRBD2 aligns across 11 bases. V lost 3 bases, J lost 4 bases, and 4 bases stayed unmatched. This CDR3 is built from 15 residues. Per the germline V gene, CDR1 is SGHTA and CDR2 is FQGTGA. The CDR3 region is CASSFSGGALETQYF. The CDR3 region has the DNA TGTGCCAGCAGCTTTAGCGGGGGGGCCCTAGAGACCCAGTACTTC.

The rearrangement joins TRBV15 to TRBJ2-7, with D unclear. The CDR3 covers 13 residues. CDR1 is LNHNV, CDR2 YYDKDF, per germline (reference sequence). Trimming took 6 bases from V and 2 from J, leaving 11 bases between them. CDR3 bases: TGTGCCACCAGTCCTGGTACGGCCTACGAGCAGTACTTC. Translating it yields CATSPGTAYEQYF.

The chain employs TRBV6-5 and TRBJ2-1, with 14 nucleotides matching TRBD2. Germline V gene lookup returns CDR1 MNHEY and CDR2 SVGAGI. Losses at the gene ends were 5 bases for V and 12 bases for J; bases not matched to a gene: 3. The CDR3 runs 13 residues. The CDR3 coding sequence is TGTGCCAGCAGTCCTGGACTAGCGGGGGGGCAGTTCTTC. Protein: CASSPGLAGGQFF.

This chain connects TRBV6-4 to TRBJ2-2, with 12 positions matching TRBD1. Looked up from germline, CDR1 is MRHNA and CDR2 is SNTAGT. J was trimmed by 7 bases and V by 8 bases; bases with no gene match: 5. The CDR3 has 14 residues. This chain's CDR3 is CASRDRGRGGELFF. Here the CDR3 DNA reads TGTGCCAGCCGGGACAGGGGGCGCGGCGGGGAGCTGTTTTTT.

V usage is TRBV4-3 and J usage is TRBJ1-5; unclear D gene. The CDR3 is made up of 15 amino acids. Germline-derived CDR1 and CDR2 are LGHNA and YSLEER. Trimming stripped 0 bases from V and 0 bases from J, with 6 bases between. The CDR3 sequence: CASSQDGNSNQPQHF. The CDR3 DNA follows: TGCGCCAGCAGCCAAGATGGGAATAGCAATCAGCCCCAGCATTTT.

The table lists this clonotype with a few counts. V usage is TRBV4-1 and J usage is TRBJ2-2; D is undetermined. The V end lost 4 bases, the J end lost 1 base, and 13 bases lay between the germline ends. This CDR3 is built from 16 residues. The germline CDR1 and CDR2 sequences are MGHRA and YSYEKL. The CDR3 spells CASSPLDTLNTGELFF. The CDR3 bases are TGCGCCAGCAGCCCCCTCGACACCTTGAACACCGGGGAGCTGTTTTTT.

This clonotype was picked up a small number of times. J is TRBJ1-2 and V is TRBV14, with D hard to call. The CDR3 runs to 14 residues. Trimming took 1 base from V and 4 from J, leaving 10 bases between them. The germline V gene encodes CDR1 SGHDN and CDR2 FVKESK. This chain's CDR3 is CASSQAPRSYGYTF. CDR3 bases: TGTGCCAGCAGCCAAGCCCCACGGTCCTATGGCTACACCTTC.

This clonotype appeared a single time. The chain carries TRBV4-3 and TRBJ2-6, with D unclear. Germline values: CDR1 LGHNA, CDR2 YSLEER. Trimming removed 5 bases from V and 0 bases from J, with 20 bases in between. The CDR3 runs 19 residues. CDR3 bases: TGCGCCAGCAGCAGGAGACGGGTCTATCCCGCCTCTGGGGCCAACGTCCTGACTTTC. As protein: CASSRRRVYPASGANVLTF.

The rearrangement joins TRBV7-2 to TRBJ2-3; TRBD2 matches at 10 bases. The germline CDR1 and CDR2 sequences are SGHTA and FQGNSA. The CDR3 is 15 residues long. Trimming removed 5 bases from V and 5 bases from J; junction bases left unmatched: 7. CDR3 sequence: CASSRSGGAGDTQYF. The CDR3 nucleotides are TGTGCCAGCAGCCGCAGCGGGGGGGCCGGAGATACGCAGTATTTT.

This clonotype has just a few counts. The chain combines TRBV6-2 or TRBV6-3 with TRBJ2-3; no clear D gene. The CDR3 has 14 residues. The V and J ends lost 4 bases and 2 bases respectively, with 10 bases between them. CDR1 and CDR2 (germline): MNHEY, SVGEGT. The CDR3 is CASSSSANTDTQYF. The CDR3 DNA reads TGTGCCAGCAGTTCCAGCGCCAACACAGATACGCAGTATTTT.

This clonotype was recorded a few times. V usage is TRBV23-1 and J usage is TRBJ1-5, with 10 bases that match TRBD1. Being an ORF, TRBV23-1 has a function that is uncertain. The V gene end was trimmed by 4 bases and the J gene end by 1 base; junction bases not matched to a gene: 4. This CDR3 contains 16 residues. This CDR3 reads CASSPRTGGSNQPQHF. CDR3 coding DNA: TGCGCCAGCAGTCCACGGACAGGGGGAAGCAATCAGCCCCAGCATTTT.

This clonotype was seen more than once but under ten times. CDR3 in amino acids: CSAEDRNYEQYF. Written as DNA, the CDR3 is TGCAGCGCCGAGGACAGAAACTACGAGCAGTACTTC. The genes are TRBV29-1 and TRBJ2-7, with D possibly being TRBD1 (6 bases). Germline assignment: CDR1 SQVTM and CDR2 ANQGSEA. CDR3 size: 12 residues. V lost 7 bases to trimming and J lost 3 bases, with 13 bases between them.

This clonotype was observed a handful of times. The rearrangement links TRBV11-2 to TRBJ2-4, with D maybe TRBD1 (5 bases). Trimming took 5 bases from V and 4 from J, leaving 18 bases between them. CDR1 is SGHAT, CDR2 FQNNGV, per germline. This CDR3 comprises 16 residues. The CDR3 reads CASSPLQQGPKNIQYF. In DNA, the CDR3 is TGTGCCAGCAGCCCCCTCCAGCAGGGTCCTAAAAACATTCAGTACTTC.

V usage is TRBV12-3 or TRBV12-4 and J usage is TRBJ2-4; the match to TRBD1 covers 10 bases. The V segment lost 5 bases and the J segment 8 bases; nucleotides outside the gene matches: 3. This CDR3 has 13 residues. The CDR3 region has the DNA TGTGCCAGCAGTGCCGGGACAGGGGACATTCAGTACTTC. Translating gives CASSAGTGDIQYF.

The table lists this clonotype with a few counts. The chain combines TRBV7-9 with TRBJ1-2; no clear D gene. CDR1 is SEHNR, CDR2 FQNEAQ, per germline (reference sequence). Trimming pared 5 bases from V and 8 bases from J, leaving 9 bases between. The CDR3 sequence is 11 residues long. CDR3: CASSSLGGYTF. The CDR3 nucleotides are TGTGCCAGCAGCAGTCTGGGCGGCTACACCTTC.